Shown below are 29 T cell receptor beta chains from a single sample sequenced in a study of blood T cell repertoires in COVID-19. Generated by immunoSEQ multiplex PCR, the TCRdb table keeps only in-frame clones and is missing some. The data show 310,000 or so clones, with around 90% seen just once and more than 7.5% held by the top ten. The sequencing sample was made of peripheral blood. These receptor sequences come from a young man with COVID-19, enrolled during active disease.

The chain is built from TRBV5-8 and TRBJ2-4; TRBD2 matches at 14 bases. V shed 1 base, J shed 4 bases, and the junction held 1 base outside the gene matches. From germline, CDR1 is SGHTS and CDR2 YDEGEE. The CDR3 runs to 16 residues. The CDR3 DNA reads TGTGCCAGCAGCTTGTGGACTAGCGGGGGGAAAAACATTCAGTACTTC. This gives the protein CASSLWTSGGKNIQYF.

This rearrangement joins TRBV2 to TRBJ1-5, with a tentative D call TRBD1 (5 bases). The CDR3 runs to 13 residues. Trimming took 9 bases from V and 0 from J, leaving 9 bases between them. Germline-derived CDR1 and CDR2 are SNHLY and FYNNEI. CDR3 region: CASSGNSNQPQHF. CDR3 DNA sequence: TGTGCCAGTTCAGGGAATAGCAATCAGCCCCAGCATTTT.

The chain combines TRBV19 with TRBJ1-2; TRBD1 matches 7 bases. The junction had 13 bases not matched to a gene; V was cut back by 8 bases and J by 4 bases. CDR3 length: 15 amino acids. Germline V gene sequence: CDR1 LNHDA, CDR2 SQIVND (reference sequence). The CDR3 reads CASYGEVGQFYGYTF. The CDR3 region has the DNA TGTGCCAGTTACGGAGAGGTGGGACAGTTCTATGGCTACACCTTC.

The chain carries TRBV27 and TRBJ2-3; TRBD2 might be the D (6 bases). The CDR3 consists of 13 residues. Germline CDR1 and CDR2: MNHEY and SMNVEV (reference sequence). V was pared by 2 bases and J by 5 bases, with 8 bases between. This chain's CDR3 is CASSLRRGDTQYF. In DNA form, the CDR3 reads TGTGCCAGCAGTTTACGGCGGGGAGATACGCAGTATTTT.

CDR3 in amino acids: CSVEDRDDFNEQFF. CDR3 nucleotide sequence: TGCAGCGTTGAAGATCGAGACGACTTCAATGAGCAGTTCTTC. The J gene is TRBJ2-1, the V gene TRBV29-1; D is uncertain. The CDR3 length is 14 residues. CDR1 is SQVTM, CDR2 ANQGSEA, per germline. Trimming shortened V by 0 bases and J by 6 bases, and 12 bases separated the two germline ends.

V gene TRBV9 combines with J gene TRBJ2-7; D may be TRBD2 (5 bases). Trimming removed 3 bases at V and 7 bases at J, with 11 bases between. The CDR3 is 12 amino acids. Per germline, CDR1 SGDLS and CDR2 YYNGEE. In DNA form, the CDR3 reads TGTGCCAGCAGCGGCGACTCGGGAGAGCAGTACTTC. This translates into CASSGDSGEQYF.

This clone was recorded only once. CDR3 in DNA: TGTGCCAGCAGAAACCCTAGGACAGGGGAGGGCGGCTACACCTTC. Amino acids: CASRNPRTGEGGYTF. This chain connects TRBV6-5 to TRBJ1-2; 9 bases are a match to TRBD1. J was trimmed by 8 bases and V by 6 bases; bases with no gene match: 13. The length of the CDR3 is 15 residues. The germline V gene encodes CDR1 MNHEY and CDR2 SVGAGI.

As DNA, the CDR3 is TGTGCCAGCAGCTTGGGTGACACTCAATGGCGCACAGATACGCAGTATTTT. It codes for CASSLGDTQWRTDTQYF. This chain links TRBV5-4 with TRBJ2-3; D gene ambiguous. Trimming removed 0 bases from V and 1 base from J, with 15 bases in between. Germline V CDR1 and CDR2: SGHNT, YYREEE (reference sequence). The CDR3 length is 17 residues.

The V and J genes are TRBV4-2 and TRBJ1-3; 11 positions agree with TRBD1. CDR1 is LGHNA, CDR2 YNFKEQ, per germline. CDR3 size: 18 residues. Unmatched junction bases numbered 8, after V lost 4 bases and J lost 0 bases. The CDR3 region is CASSPGQGASPSGNTIYF. CDR3 nucleotides: TGTGCCAGCAGCCCTGGACAGGGGGCGAGTCCCTCTGGAAACACCATATATTTT.

This chain joins TRBV27 and TRBJ2-3; 8 bases agree with TRBD1. After removal of 4 bases from V and 2 bases from J, the junction contained 5 bases not matched to a gene. Germline V gives CDR1 MNHEY, CDR2 SMNVEV (reference sequence). The CDR3 has 15 residues. As DNA, the CDR3 is TGTGCCAGCAGTTCTTGGACAGGGACCACAGATACGCAGTATTTT. It yields the protein CASSSWTGTTDTQYF.

As concerns this clone: Sequence at one end of the junction differs from germline and may be a read error. The V call is TRBV19, the J call TRBJ1-1; 7 bases match TRBD1. The germline gives CDR1 LNHDA, CDR2 SQIVND (reference sequence). The CDR3 is made up of 16 amino acids. CDR3 coding DNA: TGTGCCAGTAGTATCGGTAAGGGGGCCAAGGTTCGGGATCCCCATTTT. Its protein product is CASSIGKGAKVRDPHF. The whole variable domain, remainder taken from reference TRBV19 and TRBJ1-1, is DGGITQSPKYLFRKEGQNVTLSCEQNLNHDAMYWYRQDPGQGLRLIYYSQIVNDFQKGDIAEGYSVSREKKESFPLTVTSAQKNPTAFYLCASSIGKGAKVRDPHFGQGTRLTVV.

The chain links TRBV7-6 to TRBJ1-5; 9 bases agree with TRBD1. The CDR3 has 15 amino acids. With 5 bases clipped from V and 9 bases from J, the junction kept 11 bases outside the gene matches. Germline assignment: CDR1 SGHVS and CDR2 FNYEAQ. The DNA for the CDR3 is TGTGCCAGCAGCCTAATATCGACAGGGGGAGGGCCCCAGCATTTT. Translating it yields CASSLISTGGGPQHF.

This chain connects TRBV4-2 to TRBJ2-1; TRBD2 might be the D (6 bases). Germline lookup yields CDR1 LGHNA and CDR2 YNFKEQ. CDR3 length equals 18 residues. The V gene lost 0 bases and the J gene lost 7 bases, with 22 bases spanning the gap. The CDR3 protein is CASSQEWMAEGPRNEQFF. The CDR3 DNA follows: TGTGCCAGCAGCCAAGAGTGGATGGCGGAGGGCCCACGGAATGAGCAGTTCTTC.

The chain joins TRBV9 to TRBJ2-4; D is uncertain. With 4 bases removed from V and 6 bases from J, the gap between germline ends came to 11 bases. CDR3 length: 13 amino acids. Germline CDR1 and CDR2: SGDLS and YYNGEE. The CDR3 protein is CASSLVSGNIQYF. The DNA of the CDR3 is TGTGCCAGCAGCCTTGTTTCGGGAAACATTCAGTACTTC.

V usage is TRBV11-2 and J usage is TRBJ2-7; 7 bases map to TRBD1. CDR1 is SGHAT, CDR2 FQNNGV, per germline. After removal of 2 bases from V and 3 bases from J, the junction contained 10 bases not matched to a gene. CDR3 size: 16 residues. The CDR3: CASSLLDPGGDYEQYF. For the CDR3, the DNA is TGTGCCAGCAGCTTATTGGATCCAGGGGGTGACTACGAGCAGTACTTC.

This clone was counted only a few times. The rearrangement joins TRBV25-1 to TRBJ1-5; perhaps TRBD1 as D (6 bases). Between the trimmed V and J ends, which lost 1 base and 7 bases, there was a span of 8 bases. The V gene's germline CDR1 is MGHDK and CDR2 SYGVNS. There are 13 residues in the CDR3. The CDR3 DNA is TGTGCCAGCAGTGAATGGGGGGGCCAGCCCCAGCATTTT. It specifies CASSEWGGQPQHF.

The V and J genes are TRBV3-1 (or the pseudogene TRBV3-2) and TRBJ1-6; no firm D call. V gave up 4 bases and J gave up 0 bases, with 16 bases separating them. Germline V gene lookup returns CDR1 LGHDT and CDR2 YNNKEL (reference sequence). The CDR3 totals 18 residues. As DNA, the CDR3 is TGTGCCAGCAGCCCAAACCGGGTCGCAAGCTCCTATAATTCACCCCTCCACTTT. It translates to CASSPNRVASSYNSPLHF.

The chain recombines TRBV2 with TRBJ1-3, with unresolved D. The CDR3 sequence is 12 residues long. Germline V CDR1 and CDR2: SNHLY, FYNNEI. Trimming shortened V by 6 bases and J by 3 bases, and 6 bases separated the two germline ends. The CDR3 sequence: CASSQNGNTIYF. For the CDR3, the DNA is TGTGCCAGCAGCCAGAATGGAAACACCATATATTTT.

This rearrangement joins TRBV6-5 to TRBJ2-7, with TRBD2 matching over 7 bases. The germline V gene encodes CDR1 MNHEY and CDR2 SVGAGI. The ends lost 5 bases at V and 3 bases at J; junction bases unmatched: 4. This CDR3 is built from 13 residues. The CDR3 coding sequence is TGTGCCAGCAGTAGCGGGATCTTCTACGAGCAGTACTTC. It is translated as CASSSGIFYEQYF.

The chain couples TRBV19 to TRBJ2-3; perhaps TRBD2 as D (5 bases). The V and J ends lost 3 bases and 10 bases respectively, with 11 bases between them. The CDR3 is 12 amino acids. Germline V gene sequence: CDR1 LNHDA, CDR2 SQIVND (reference sequence). CDR3 sequence: CASSIPDGAQYF. The CDR3 bases are TGTGCCAGTAGTATCCCGGACGGGGCGCAGTATTTT.

In its sample, this clone was seen once. The chain employs TRBV4-2 and TRBJ2-1, with 12 positions matching TRBD2. Trimming took 7 bases from V and 8 from J; bases not matched to a gene: 18. Germline CDR1 LGHNA, CDR2 YNFKEQ. The CDR3 is 18 residues long. Here the CDR3 reads CASTRFTASGRALDEQFF. The CDR3 nucleotides read TGTGCCAGCACCCGATTTACGGCTAGCGGGAGGGCCTTAGATGAGCAGTTCTTC.

This clone was observed once. This CDR3 is CASSPGGSAVGEQYF. The CDR3 DNA reads TGTGCCAGCAGCCCCGGAGGGTCCGCCGTGGGGGAGCAGTACTTC. The chain couples TRBV7-9 to TRBJ2-7; D is possibly TRBD2 (6 bases). CDR1 is SEHNR and CDR2 is FQNEAQ in the germline V gene (reference sequence). Between the trimmed V and J ends, which lost 5 bases and 7 bases, there was a span of 21 bases. The CDR3 runs to 15 residues.

On this clone itself: This sample also contains other DNA sequences that code for the same CDR3. CDR3 sequence (DNA): TGTGCCAGCAGCTTAGGGACAGGAACCTACGAGCAGTACTTC. Translation gives CASSLGTGTYEQYF. V and J are TRBV11-3 and TRBJ2-7; TRBD1 matches at 7 bases. J gave up 2 bases and V 1 base, and 2 bases lay outside the gene matches. CDR1 and CDR2 (germline): SGHNT, YENEEA. There are 14 residues in the CDR3.

V gene TRBV12-3 or TRBV12-4 combines with J gene TRBJ2-1; 9 nucleotides agree with TRBD2. Losses at the gene ends were 2 bases for V and 8 bases for J; bases not matched to a gene: 1. The CDR3 contains 13 residues. CDR3 protein: CASSLRLADEQFF. The CDR3 coding sequence is TGTGCCAGCAGTTTAAGACTAGCGGATGAGCAGTTCTTC.

This clone showed up just a few times. V is TRBV27 and J is TRBJ2-7; D may be TRBD2 (5 bases). Germline CDR1 reads MNHEY; CDR2 reads SMNVEV (reference sequence). Trimming pared 0 bases from V and 5 bases from J, leaving 8 bases between. CDR3 length equals 13 residues. The CDR3 coding sequence is TGTGCCAGCAGTTTATCGCGGGCCAACGAGCAGTACTTC. Protein sequence: CASSLSRANEQYF.

This clone showed up just a few times. The chain combines TRBV5-4 with TRBJ1-2; 8 bases are a match to TRBD1. The J segment lost 7 bases and the V segment lost 2 bases, leaving 7 bases of the junction unmatched. The length of the CDR3 is 14 residues. Germline values: CDR1 SGHNT, CDR2 YYREEE (reference sequence). CDR3 sequence reads: CASSFTGGRGGYTF. In DNA form, the CDR3 reads TGTGCCAGCAGCTTTACAGGGGGAAGGGGTGGCTACACCTTC.

The V call is TRBV6-2 or TRBV6-3, the J call TRBJ1-5; TRBD1 matches 7 bases. Germline loops: CDR1 MNHEY, CDR2 SVGEGT. The CDR3 contains 14 residues. With 5 bases clipped from V and 1 base from J, the junction kept 2 bases outside the gene matches. Written as DNA, the CDR3 is TGTGCCAGCAGTCCGGACAGGAGCAATCAGCCCCAGCATTTT. Residues: CASSPDRSNQPQHF.

V and J are TRBV10-3 and TRBJ2-5; 9 bases are a match to TRBD1. Germline CDR1 ENHRY, CDR2 SYGVKD. The CDR3 spans 13 residues. Losses at the gene ends were 11 bases for V and 3 bases for J; bases not matched to a gene: 7. The CDR3 coding sequence is TGTGCCGCCCAACAGGGGGCAAAAGAGACCCAGTACTTC. Translating gives CAAQQGAKETQYF.

V is TRBV6-5 and J is TRBJ2-2; D perhaps matches TRBD1 (5 bases). Between the trimmed V and J ends, which lost 8 bases and 0 bases, there was a span of 13 bases. The CDR3 covers 15 residues. The germline V gene has CDR1 MNHEY and CDR2 SVGAGI. The CDR3 region is CASARQSPNTGELFF. DNA of the CDR3: TGTGCCAGCGCAAGACAGAGCCCGAACACCGGGGAGCTGTTTTTT.